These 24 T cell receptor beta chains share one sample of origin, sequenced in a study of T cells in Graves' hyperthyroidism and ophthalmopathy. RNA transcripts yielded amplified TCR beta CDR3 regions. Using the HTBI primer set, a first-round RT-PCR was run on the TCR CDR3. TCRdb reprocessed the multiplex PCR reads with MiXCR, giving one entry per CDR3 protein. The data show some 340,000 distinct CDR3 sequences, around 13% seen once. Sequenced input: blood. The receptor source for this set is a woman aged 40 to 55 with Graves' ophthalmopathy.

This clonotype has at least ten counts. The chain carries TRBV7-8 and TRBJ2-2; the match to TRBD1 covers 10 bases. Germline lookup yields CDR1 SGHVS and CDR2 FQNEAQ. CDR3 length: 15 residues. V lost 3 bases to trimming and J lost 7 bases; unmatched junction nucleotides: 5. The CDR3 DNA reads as TGTGCCAGCAGCTTCCAGGGACAGGGGATCGGGGAGCTGTTTTTT. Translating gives CASSFQGQGIGELFF.

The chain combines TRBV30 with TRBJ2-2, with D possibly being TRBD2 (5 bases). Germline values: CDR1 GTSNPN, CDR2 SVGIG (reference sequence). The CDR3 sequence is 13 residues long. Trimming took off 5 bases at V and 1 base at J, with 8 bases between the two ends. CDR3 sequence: CAWGSQNTGELFF. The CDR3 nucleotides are TGTGCCTGGGGGAGCCAGAACACCGGGGAGCTGTTTTTT.

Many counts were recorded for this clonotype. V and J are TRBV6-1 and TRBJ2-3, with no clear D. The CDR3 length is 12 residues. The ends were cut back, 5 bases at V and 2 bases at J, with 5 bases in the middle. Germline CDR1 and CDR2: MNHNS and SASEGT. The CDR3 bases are TGTGCCAGCAGTCGGTACACAGATACGCAGTATTTT. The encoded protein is CASSRYTDTQYF.

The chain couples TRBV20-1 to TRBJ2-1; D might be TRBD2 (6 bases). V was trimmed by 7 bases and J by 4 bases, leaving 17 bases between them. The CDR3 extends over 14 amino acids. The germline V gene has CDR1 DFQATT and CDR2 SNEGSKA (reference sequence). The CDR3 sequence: CSGTPGLRYNEQFF. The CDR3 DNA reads TGCAGTGGTACACCGGGACTGCGGTACAATGAGCAGTTCTTC.

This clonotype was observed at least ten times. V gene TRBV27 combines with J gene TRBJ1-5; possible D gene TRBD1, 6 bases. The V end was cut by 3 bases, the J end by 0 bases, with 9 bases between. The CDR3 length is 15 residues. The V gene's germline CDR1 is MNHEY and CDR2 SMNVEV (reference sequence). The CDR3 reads CASSFTGLSNQPQHF. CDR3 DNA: TGTGCCAGCAGTTTTACAGGGCTTAGCAATCAGCCCCAGCATTTT.

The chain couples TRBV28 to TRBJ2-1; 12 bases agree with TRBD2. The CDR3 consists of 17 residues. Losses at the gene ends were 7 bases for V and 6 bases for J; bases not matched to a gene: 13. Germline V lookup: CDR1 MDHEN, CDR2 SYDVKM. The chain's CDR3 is CASTGASGRVRGNEQFF. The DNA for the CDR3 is TGTGCCAGCACAGGGGCTAGCGGGAGGGTTAGGGGCAATGAGCAGTTCTTC.

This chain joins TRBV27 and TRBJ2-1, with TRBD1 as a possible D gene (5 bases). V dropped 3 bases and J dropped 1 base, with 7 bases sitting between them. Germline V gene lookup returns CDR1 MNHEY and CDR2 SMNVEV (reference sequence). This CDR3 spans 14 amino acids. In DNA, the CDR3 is TGTGCCAGCAGTTTTCAGGGATCCTACAATGAGCAGTTCTTC. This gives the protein CASSFQGSYNEQFF.

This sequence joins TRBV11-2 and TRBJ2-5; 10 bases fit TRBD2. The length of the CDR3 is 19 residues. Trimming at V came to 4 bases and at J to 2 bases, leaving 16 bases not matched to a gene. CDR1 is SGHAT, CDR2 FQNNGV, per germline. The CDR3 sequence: CASSSHPNGDSGGQETQYF. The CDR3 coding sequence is TGTGCCAGCAGCTCACATCCAAACGGGGATAGCGGGGGGCAAGAGACCCAGTACTTC.

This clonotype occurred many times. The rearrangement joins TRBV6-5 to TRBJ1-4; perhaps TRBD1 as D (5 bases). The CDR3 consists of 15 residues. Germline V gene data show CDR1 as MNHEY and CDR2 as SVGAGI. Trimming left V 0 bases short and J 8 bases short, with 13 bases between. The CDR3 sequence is CASSYSNQGSEKLFF. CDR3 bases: TGTGCCAGCAGTTACTCGAACCAGGGATCGGAAAAACTGTTTTTT.

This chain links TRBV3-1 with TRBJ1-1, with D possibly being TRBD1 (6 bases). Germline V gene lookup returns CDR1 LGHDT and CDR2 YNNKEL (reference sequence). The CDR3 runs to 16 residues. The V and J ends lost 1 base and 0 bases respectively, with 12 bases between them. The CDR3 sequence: CASSQAPTGLNTEAFF. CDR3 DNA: TGTGCCAGCAGCCAAGCCCCGACAGGTTTGAACACTGAAGCTTTCTTT.

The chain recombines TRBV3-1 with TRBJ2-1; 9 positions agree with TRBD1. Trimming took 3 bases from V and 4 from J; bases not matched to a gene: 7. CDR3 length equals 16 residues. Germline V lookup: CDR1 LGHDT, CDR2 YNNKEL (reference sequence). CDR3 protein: CASSHMDRGNYNEQFF. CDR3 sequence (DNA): TGTGCCAGCAGCCATATGGACAGGGGAAATTACAATGAGCAGTTCTTC.

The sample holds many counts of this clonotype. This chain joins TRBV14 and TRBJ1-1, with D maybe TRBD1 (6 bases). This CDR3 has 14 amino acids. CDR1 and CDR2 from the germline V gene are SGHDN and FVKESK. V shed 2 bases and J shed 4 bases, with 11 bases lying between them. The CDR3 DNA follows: TGTGCCAGCAGCCAATCGAGGGGGAGCACTGAAGCTTTCTTT. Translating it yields CASSQSRGSTEAFF.

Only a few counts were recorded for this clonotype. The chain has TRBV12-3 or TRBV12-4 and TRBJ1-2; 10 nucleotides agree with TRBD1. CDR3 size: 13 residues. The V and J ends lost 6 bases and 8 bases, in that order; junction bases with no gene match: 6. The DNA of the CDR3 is TGTGCCAGCAGGGCGGGACAGGGGCGAGGCTACACCTTC. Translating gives CASRAGQGRGYTF.

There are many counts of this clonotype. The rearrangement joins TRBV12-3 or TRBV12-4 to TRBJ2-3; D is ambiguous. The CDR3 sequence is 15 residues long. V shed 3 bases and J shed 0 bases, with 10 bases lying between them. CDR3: CASSFALISTDTQYF. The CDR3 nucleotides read TGTGCCAGCAGTTTTGCTCTTATTAGCACAGATACGCAGTATTTT.

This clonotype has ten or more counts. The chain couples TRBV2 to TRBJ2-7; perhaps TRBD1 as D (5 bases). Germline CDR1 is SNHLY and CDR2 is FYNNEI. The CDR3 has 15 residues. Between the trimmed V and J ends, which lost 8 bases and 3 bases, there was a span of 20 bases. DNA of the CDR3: TGTGCCAGCCATGTGGACAATCATCGGGTCTACGAGCAGTACTTC. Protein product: CASHVDNHRVYEQYF.

The CDR3: CASSRGTSGVYNEQFF. CDR3 coding DNA: TGTGCCAGCAGTCGGGGGACTAGCGGGGTTTACAATGAGCAGTTCTTC. The genes are TRBV3-1 and TRBJ2-1; 13 bases agree with TRBD2. The CDR3 totals 16 residues. CDR1 LGHDT and CDR2 YNNKEL come from the germline V gene (reference sequence). Trimming cost V 6 bases and J 4 bases; bases outside gene matches: 6.

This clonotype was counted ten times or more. The CDR3 DNA follows: TGTGCCAGCTCCCCTATGCCAGGGGACAATCAGCCCCAGCATTTT. Amino acid sequence: CASSPMPGDNQPQHF. V usage is TRBV2 and J usage is TRBJ1-5; possibly TRBD1 for D (6 bases). Germline assignment: CDR1 SNHLY and CDR2 FYNNEI. The length of the CDR3 is 15 residues. The V gene lost 8 bases and the J gene lost 3 bases, with 17 bases spanning the gap. Using reference TRBV2 and TRBJ1-5 for the parts outside the CDR3, the full variable domain is EPEVTQTPSHQVTQMGQEVILRCVPISNHLYFYWYRQILGQKVEFLVSFYNNEISEKSEIFDDQFSVERPDGSNFTLKIRSTKLEDSAMYFCASSPMPGDNQPQHFGDGTRLSIL.

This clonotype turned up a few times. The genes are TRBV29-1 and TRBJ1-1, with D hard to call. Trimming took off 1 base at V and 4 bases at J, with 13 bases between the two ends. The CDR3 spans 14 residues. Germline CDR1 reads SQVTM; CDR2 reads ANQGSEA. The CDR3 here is CSVEVEGFGTEAFF. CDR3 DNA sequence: TGCAGCGTTGAAGTTGAGGGTTTTGGCACTGAAGCTTTCTTT.

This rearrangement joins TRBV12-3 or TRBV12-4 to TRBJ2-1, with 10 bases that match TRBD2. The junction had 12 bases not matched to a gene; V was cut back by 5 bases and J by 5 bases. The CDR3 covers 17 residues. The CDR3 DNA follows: TGTGCCAGCAGTCCTCCCCGGACTAGCGGTCGAAACAATGAGCAGTTCTTC. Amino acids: CASSPPRTSGRNNEQFF.

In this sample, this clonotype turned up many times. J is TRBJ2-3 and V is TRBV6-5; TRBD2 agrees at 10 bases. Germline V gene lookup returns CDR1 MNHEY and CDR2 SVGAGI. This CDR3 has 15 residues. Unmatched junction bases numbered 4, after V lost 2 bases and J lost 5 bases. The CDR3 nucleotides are TGTGCCAGCAGTTACAGCGGGGGGGCGGTAGATACGCAGTATTTT. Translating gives CASSYSGGAVDTQYF.

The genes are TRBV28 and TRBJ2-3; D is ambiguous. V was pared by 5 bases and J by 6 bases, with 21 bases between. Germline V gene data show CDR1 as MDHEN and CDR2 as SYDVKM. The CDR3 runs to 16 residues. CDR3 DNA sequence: TGTGCCAGCAGTCCCTCTTCAGGTCCCATTGTGGATACGCAGTATTTT. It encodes CASSPSSGPIVDTQYF.

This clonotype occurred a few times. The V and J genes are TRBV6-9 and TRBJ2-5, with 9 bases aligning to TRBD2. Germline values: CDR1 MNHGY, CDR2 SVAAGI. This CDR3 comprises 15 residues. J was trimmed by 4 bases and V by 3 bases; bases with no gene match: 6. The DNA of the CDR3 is TGTGCCAGCAGTTACGACTCGACTAGCGGAGAGACCCAGTACTTC. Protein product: CASSYDSTSGETQYF.

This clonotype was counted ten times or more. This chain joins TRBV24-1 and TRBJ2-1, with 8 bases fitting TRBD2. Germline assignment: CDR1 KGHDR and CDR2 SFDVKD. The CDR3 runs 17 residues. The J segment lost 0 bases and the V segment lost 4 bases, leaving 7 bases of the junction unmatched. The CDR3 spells CATSEVRGGSSYNEQFF. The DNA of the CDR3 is TGTGCCACCAGTGAGGTTCGGGGGGGGAGCTCCTACAATGAGCAGTTCTTC.

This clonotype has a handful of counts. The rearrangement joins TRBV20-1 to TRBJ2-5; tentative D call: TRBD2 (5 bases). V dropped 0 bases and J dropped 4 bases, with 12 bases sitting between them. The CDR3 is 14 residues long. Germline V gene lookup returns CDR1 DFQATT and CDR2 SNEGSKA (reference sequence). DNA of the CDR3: TGCAGTGCTAGAGAAGGTACTAGAAGAGAGACCCAGTACTTC. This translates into CSAREGTRRETQYF.